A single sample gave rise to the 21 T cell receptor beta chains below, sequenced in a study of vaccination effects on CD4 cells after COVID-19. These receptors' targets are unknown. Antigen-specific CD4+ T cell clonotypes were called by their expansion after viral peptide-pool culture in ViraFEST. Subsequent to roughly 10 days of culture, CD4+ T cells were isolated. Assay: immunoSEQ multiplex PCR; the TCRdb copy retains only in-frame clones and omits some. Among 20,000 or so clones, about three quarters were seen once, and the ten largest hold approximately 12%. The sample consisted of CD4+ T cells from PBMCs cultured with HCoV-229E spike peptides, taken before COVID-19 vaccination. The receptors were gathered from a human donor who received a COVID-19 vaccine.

The CDR3 nucleotides are TGTGCCAGCTCACTGCGGACAGATACTGAAGCTTTCTTT. It encodes CASSLRTDTEAFF. This sequence joins TRBV18 and TRBJ1-1; D perhaps matches TRBD1 (6 bases). Germline V gene lookup returns CDR1 KGHSH and CDR2 LQKENI. Trimming took off 4 bases at V and 5 bases at J, with 11 bases between the two ends. CDR3 length: 13 amino acids.

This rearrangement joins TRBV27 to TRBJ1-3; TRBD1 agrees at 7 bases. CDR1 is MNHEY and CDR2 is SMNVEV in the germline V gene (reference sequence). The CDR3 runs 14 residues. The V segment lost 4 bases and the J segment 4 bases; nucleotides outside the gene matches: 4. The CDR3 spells CASSSTGLGNTIYF. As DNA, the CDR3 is TGTGCCAGCAGTTCGACAGGGTTAGGAAACACCATATATTTT.

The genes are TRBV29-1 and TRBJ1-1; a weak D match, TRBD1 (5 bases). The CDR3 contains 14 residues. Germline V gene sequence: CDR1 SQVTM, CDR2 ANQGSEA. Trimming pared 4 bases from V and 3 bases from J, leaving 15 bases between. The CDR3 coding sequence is TGCAGCGTTGCGCGTCAGGGTGTTTACACTGAAGCTTTCTTT. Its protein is CSVARQGVYTEAFF.

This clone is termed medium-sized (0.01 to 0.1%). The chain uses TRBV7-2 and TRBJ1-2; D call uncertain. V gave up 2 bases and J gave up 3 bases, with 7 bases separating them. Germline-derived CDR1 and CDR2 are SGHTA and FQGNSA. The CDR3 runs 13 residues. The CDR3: CASSLYMDYGYTF. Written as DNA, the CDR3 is TGTGCCAGCAGCTTATACATGGACTATGGCTACACCTTC.

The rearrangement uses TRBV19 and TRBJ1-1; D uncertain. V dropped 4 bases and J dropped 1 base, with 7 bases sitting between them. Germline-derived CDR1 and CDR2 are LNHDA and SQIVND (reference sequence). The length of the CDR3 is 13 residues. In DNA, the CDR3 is TGTGCCAGTAGTAATCTCGGGAACACTGAAGCTTTCTTT. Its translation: CASSNLGNTEAFF.

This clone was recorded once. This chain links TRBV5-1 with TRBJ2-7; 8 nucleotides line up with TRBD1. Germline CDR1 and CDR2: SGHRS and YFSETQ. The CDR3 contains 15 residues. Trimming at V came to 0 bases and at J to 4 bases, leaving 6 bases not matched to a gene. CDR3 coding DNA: TGCGCCAGCAGCTTGGGGACAGGGAGCGCGTACGAGCAGTACTTC. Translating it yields CASSLGTGSAYEQYF.

The DNA for the CDR3 is TGTGCCAGCAGTTTATTCGCATTAGCGGGAGGGTCATGGACGCAGTATTTT. It yields the protein CASSLFALAGGSWTQYF. The chain recombines TRBV27 with TRBJ2-3; 11 nucleotides align to TRBD2. V shed 1 base, J shed 9 bases, and the junction held 12 bases outside the gene matches. Germline lookup yields CDR1 MNHEY and CDR2 SMNVEV (reference sequence). The CDR3 sequence is 17 residues long.

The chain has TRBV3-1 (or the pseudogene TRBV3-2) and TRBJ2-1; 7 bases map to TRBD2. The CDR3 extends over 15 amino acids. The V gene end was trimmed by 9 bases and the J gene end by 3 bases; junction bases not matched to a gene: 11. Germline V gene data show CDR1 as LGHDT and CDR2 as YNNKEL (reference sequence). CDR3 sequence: CASAPTSEGYNEQFF. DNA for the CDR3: TGTGCCAGTGCCCCAACTAGCGAAGGCTACAATGAGCAGTTCTTC.

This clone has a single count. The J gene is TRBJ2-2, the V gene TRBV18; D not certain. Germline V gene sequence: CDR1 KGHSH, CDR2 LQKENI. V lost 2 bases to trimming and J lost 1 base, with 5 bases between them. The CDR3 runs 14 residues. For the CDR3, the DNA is TGTGCCAGCTCACCAGGGGAGAACACCGGGGAGCTGTTTTTT. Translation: CASSPGENTGELFF.

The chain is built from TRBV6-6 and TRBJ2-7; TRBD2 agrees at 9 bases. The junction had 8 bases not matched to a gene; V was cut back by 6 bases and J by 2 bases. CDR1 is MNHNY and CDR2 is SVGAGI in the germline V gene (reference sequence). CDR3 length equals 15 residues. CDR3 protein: CASSPALAGTYEQYF. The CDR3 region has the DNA TGTGCCAGCAGCCCCGCGCTAGCGGGAACCTACGAGCAGTACTTC.

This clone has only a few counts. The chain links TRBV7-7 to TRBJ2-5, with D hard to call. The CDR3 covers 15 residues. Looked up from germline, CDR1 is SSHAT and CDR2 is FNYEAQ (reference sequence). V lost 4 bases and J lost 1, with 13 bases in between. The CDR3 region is CASSSGRKIQETQYF. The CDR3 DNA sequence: TGTGCCAGCAGCTCTGGTCGAAAGATCCAAGAGACCCAGTACTTC.

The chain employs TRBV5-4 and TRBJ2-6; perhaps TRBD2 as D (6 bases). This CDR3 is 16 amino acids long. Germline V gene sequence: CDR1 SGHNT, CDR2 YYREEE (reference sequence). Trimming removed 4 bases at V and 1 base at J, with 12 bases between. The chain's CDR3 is CASSRGGWSGANVLTF. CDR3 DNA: TGTGCCAGCAGCCGCGGAGGGTGGTCTGGGGCCAACGTCCTGACTTTC. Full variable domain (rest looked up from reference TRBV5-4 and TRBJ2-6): ETGVTQSPTHLIKTRGQQVTLRCSSQSGHNTVSWYQQALGQGPQFIFQYYREEENGRGNFPPRFSGLQFPNYSSELNVNALELDDSALYLCASSRGGWSGANVLTFGAGSRLTVL.

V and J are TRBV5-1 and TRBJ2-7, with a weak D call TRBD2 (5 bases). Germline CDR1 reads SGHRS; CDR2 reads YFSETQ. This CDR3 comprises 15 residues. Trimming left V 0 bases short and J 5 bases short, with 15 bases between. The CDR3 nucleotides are TGCGCCAGCAGCTTGGTGACTATAGGACCCCACGAGCAGTACTTC. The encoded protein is CASSLVTIGPHEQYF.

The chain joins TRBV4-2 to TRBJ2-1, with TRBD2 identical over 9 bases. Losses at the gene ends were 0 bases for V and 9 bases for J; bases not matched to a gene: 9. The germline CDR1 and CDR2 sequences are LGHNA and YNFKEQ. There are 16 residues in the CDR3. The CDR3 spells CASSQDRLAGRGEQFF. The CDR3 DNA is TGTGCCAGCAGCCAAGATCGGCTAGCGGGGAGGGGTGAGCAGTTCTTC.

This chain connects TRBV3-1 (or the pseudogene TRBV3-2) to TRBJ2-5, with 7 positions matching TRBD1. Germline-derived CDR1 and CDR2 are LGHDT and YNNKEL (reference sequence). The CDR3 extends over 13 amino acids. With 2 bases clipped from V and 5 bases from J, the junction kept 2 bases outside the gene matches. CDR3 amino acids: CASSQTGVETQYF. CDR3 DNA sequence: TGTGCCAGCAGCCAAACAGGGGTGGAGACCCAGTACTTC.

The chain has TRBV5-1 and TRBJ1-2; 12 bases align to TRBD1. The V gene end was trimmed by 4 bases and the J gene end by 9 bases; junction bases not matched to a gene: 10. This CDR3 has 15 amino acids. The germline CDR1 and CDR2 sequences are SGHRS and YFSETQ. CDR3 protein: CASSETGTGGSSYTF. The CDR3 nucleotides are TGCGCCAGCAGCGAAACCGGGACAGGGGGCTCAAGCTACACCTTC.

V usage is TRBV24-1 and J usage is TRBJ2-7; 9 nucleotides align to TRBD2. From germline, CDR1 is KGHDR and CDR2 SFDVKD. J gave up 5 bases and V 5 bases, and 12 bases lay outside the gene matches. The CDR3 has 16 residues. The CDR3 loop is CATSGKQSGRQNEQYF. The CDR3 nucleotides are TGTGCCACCAGTGGGAAACAGAGCGGGAGGCAAAACGAGCAGTACTTC.

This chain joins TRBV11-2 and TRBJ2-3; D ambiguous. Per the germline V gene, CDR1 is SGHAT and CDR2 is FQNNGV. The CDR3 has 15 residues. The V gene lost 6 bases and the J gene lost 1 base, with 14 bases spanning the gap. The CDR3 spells CASSRRQRGTDTQYF. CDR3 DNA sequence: TGTGCCAGCAGTCGTCGGCAGAGAGGCACAGATACGCAGTATTTT.

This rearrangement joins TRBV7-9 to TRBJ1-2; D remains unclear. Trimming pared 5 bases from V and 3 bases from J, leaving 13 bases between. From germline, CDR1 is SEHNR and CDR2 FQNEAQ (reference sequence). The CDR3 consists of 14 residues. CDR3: CASSLRVGDYGYTF. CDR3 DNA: TGTGCCAGCAGCCTGCGCGTGGGAGACTATGGCTACACCTTC.

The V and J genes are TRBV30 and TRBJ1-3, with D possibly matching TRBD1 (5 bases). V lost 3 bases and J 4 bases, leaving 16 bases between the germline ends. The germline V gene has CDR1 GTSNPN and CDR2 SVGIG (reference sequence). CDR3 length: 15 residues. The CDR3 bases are TGTGCCTGGAGCCACCCTGGGGGATGGGGAAACACCATATATTTT. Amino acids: CAWSHPGGWGNTIYF.

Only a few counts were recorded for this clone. CDR3 in amino acids: CASSKLSGTGFITNTEAFF. In DNA form, the CDR3 reads TGTGCCAGCAGTAAATTATCAGGGACAGGGTTCATTACGAACACTGAAGCTTTCTTT. The V call is TRBV14, the J call TRBJ1-1, with 9 positions matching TRBD1. This CDR3 spans 19 amino acids. With 6 bases clipped from V and 1 base from J, the junction kept 18 bases outside the gene matches. Germline loops: CDR1 SGHDN, CDR2 FVKESK. Combining the CDR3 with reference TRBV14 and TRBJ1-1 gives the whole variable domain EAGVTQFPSHSVIEKGQTVTLRCDPISGHDNLYWYRRVMGKEIKFLLHFVKESKQDESGMPNNRFLAERTGGTYSTLKVQPAELEDSGVYFCASSKLSGTGFITNTEAFFGQGTRLTVV.